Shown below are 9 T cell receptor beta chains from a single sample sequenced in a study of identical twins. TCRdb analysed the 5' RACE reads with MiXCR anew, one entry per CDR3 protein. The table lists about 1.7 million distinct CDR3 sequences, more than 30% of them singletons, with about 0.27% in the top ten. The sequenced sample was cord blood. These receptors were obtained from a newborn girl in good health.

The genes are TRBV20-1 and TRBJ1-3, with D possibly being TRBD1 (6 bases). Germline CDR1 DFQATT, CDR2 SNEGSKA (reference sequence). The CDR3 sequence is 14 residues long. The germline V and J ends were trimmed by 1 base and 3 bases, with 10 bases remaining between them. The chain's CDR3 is CSARGTDHGNTIYF. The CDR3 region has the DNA TGCAGTGCTAGAGGGACAGACCATGGAAACACCATATATTTT.

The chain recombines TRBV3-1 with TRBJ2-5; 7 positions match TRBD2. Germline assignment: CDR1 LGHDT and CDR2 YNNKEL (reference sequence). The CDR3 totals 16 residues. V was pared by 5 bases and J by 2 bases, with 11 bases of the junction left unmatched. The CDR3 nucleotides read TGTGCCAGCAGCTCCAAGGTACTAGCGAGACAAGAGACCCAGTACTTC. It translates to CASSSKVLARQETQYF.

CDR3 DNA sequence: TGCAGTGCTAGAACGGCCTACCAAGAGACCCAGTACTTC. Its translation: CSARTAYQETQYF. This chain links TRBV20-1 with TRBJ2-5; D gene unclear. Germline CDR1 and CDR2: DFQATT and SNEGSKA (reference sequence). Deletions cut 2 bases from V and 0 bases from J, with 7 bases between. The CDR3 is 13 residues long.

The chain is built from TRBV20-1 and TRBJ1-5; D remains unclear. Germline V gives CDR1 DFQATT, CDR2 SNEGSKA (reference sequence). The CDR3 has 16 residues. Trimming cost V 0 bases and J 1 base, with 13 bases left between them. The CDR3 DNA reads TGCAGTGCTAGAGATTGGAAGGAGGGAAGCAATCAGCCCCAGCATTTT. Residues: CSARDWKEGSNQPQHF.

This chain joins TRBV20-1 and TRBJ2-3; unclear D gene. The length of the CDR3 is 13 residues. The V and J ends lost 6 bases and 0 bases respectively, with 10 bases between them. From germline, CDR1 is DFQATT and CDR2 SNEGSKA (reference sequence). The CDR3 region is CSAHIRSTDTQYF. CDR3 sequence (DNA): TGCAGTGCCCACATCCGTAGCACAGATACGCAGTATTTT.

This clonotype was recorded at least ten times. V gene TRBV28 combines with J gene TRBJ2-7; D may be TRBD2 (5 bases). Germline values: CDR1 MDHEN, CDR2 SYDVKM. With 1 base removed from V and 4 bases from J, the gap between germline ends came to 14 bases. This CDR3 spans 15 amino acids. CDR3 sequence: CASSLLWGERYEQYF. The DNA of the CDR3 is TGTGCCAGCAGTTTATTGTGGGGAGAACGGTACGAGCAGTACTTC.

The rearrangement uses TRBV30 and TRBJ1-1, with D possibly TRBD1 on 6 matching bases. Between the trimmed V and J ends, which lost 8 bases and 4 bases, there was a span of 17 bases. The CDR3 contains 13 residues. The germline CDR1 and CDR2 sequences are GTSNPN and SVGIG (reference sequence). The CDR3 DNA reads TGTGCCCTTACGGGGGACATAGGCACTGAAGCTTTCTTT. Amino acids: CALTGDIGTEAFF.

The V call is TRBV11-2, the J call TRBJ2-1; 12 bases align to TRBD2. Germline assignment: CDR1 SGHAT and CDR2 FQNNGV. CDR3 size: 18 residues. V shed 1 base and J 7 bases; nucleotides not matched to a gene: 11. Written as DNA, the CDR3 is TGTGCCAGCAGCTTAGGAGGTAGTGGACTAGCGGGGCGGAATGAGCAGTTCTTC. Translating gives CASSLGGSGLAGRNEQFF.

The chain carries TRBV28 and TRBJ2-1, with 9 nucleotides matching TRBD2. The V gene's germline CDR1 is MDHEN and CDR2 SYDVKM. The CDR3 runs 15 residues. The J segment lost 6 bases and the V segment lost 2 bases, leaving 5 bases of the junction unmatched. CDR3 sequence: CASSLGGRGGNEQFF. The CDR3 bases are TGTGCCAGCAGTTTAGGCGGGAGGGGGGGCAATGAGCAGTTCTTC.